This TCR beta chain was sequenced for a study of OX40 agonist ivuxolimab in advanced cancers. On the study more broadly: A mean age of roughly 62 years, range 23 to 79, was recorded, and approximately 85% were male. Study findings and constraints: Among some nonresponders, normalized T-cell clonal expansion was also low.

Method: immunoSEQ multiplex PCR; TCRdb's copy keeps in-frame clones and lacks some. The sample consists of about 46,000 clones, over 75% of them appearing once. Trimming left V 8 bases short and J 13 bases short, with 17 bases between. The CDR3 is made up of 12 amino acids. Germline values: CDR1 KGHSY, CDR2 FQNENV. Comments on this clone: No antigen is known for it.

The chain couples TRBV16 to TRBJ2-2, with a possible D match to TRBD1 (6 bases). The sample here was CD4+ or CD8+ T cells sorted from blood, taken in a trial of the OX40 agonist ivuxolimab. The TCR was taken from an adult with an advanced solid tumor such as melanoma, head and neck, liver or kidney cancer. DNA of the CDR3: TGTGCCAGCTCCCCGACAGGAAGGTGGCTGTTTTTT. Protein sequence: CASSPTGRWLFF.